The sequence of this TCR beta chain was determined in a study of chemoradiotherapy in HPV16-positive cancers. Per the germline V gene, CDR1 is LGHNA and CDR2 is YNFKEQ. The CDR3 totals 16 residues. V shed 0 bases and J 4 bases; nucleotides not matched to a gene: 6. This clone was seen only a few times. What it binds is unknown. Whole-study findings and limits: Functional assays defining HPV-specific T cells used only a couple of HPV16-positive patients.

Sequencing used immunoSEQ multiplex PCR; TCRdb keeps in-frame clones, though not all of them. The sample yields about 3,500 clones, roughly 94% seen once. This receptor was obtained from a human donor with HPV-associated anogenital cancer. The material was tumor tissue, obtained from a patient who underwent chemoradiotherapy. The chain employs TRBV4-2 and TRBJ2-3, with 8 bases matching TRBD2. The DNA for the CDR3 is TGTGCCAGCAGCCAAGATCGCAGCGGGAGCCCAGATACGCAGTATTTT. This encodes CASSQDRSGSPDTQYF.